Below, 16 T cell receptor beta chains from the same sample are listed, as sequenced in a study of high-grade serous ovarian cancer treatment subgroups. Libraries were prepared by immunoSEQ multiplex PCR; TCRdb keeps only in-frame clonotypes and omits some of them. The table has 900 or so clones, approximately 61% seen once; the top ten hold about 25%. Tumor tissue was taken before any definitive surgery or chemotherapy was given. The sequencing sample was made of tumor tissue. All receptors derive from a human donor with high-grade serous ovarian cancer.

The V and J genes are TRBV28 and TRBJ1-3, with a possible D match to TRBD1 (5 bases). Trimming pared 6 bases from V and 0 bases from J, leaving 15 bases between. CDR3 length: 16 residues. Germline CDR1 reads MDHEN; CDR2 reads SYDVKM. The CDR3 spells CASSRRTTRSGNTIYF. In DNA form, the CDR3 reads TGTGCCAGCAGCCGTCGGACAACCCGCTCTGGAAACACCATATATTTT. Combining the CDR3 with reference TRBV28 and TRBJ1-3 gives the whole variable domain DVKVTQSSRYLVKRTGEKVFLECVQDMDHENMFWYRQDPGLGLRLIYFSYDVKMKEKGDIPEGYSVSREKKERFSLILESASTNQTSMYLCASSRRTTRSGNTIYFGEGSWLTVV.

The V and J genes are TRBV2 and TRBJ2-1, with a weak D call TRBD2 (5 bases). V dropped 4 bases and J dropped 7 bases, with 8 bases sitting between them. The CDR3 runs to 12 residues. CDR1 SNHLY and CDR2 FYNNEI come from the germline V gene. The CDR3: CASSGTLNEQFF. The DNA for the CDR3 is TGTGCCAGCAGTGGGACTCTTAATGAGCAGTTCTTC.

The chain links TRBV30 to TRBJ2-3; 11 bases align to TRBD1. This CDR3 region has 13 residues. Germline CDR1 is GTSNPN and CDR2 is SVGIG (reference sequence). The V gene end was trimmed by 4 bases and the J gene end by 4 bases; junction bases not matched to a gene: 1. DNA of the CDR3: TGTGCCTGGATGGGACAGGGGGCAGATACGCAGTATTTT. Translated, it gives CAWMGQGADTQYF.

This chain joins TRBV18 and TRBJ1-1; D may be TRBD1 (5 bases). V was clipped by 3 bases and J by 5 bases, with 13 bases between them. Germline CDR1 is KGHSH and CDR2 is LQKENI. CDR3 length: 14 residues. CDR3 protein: CASSPAGLGTEAFF. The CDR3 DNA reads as TGTGCCAGCTCACCGGCAGGGTTGGGGACTGAAGCTTTCTTT.

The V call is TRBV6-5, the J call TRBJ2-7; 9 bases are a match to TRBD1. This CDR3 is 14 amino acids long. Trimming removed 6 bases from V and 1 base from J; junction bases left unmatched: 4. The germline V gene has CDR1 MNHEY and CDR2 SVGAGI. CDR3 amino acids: CASSKQGASYEQYF. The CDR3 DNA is TGTGCCAGCAGCAAACAGGGGGCATCCTACGAGCAGTACTTC.

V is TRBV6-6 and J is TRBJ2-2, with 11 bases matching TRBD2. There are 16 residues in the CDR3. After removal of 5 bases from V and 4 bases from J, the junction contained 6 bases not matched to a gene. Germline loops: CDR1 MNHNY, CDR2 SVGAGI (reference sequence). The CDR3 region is CASSGSGTSGTGELFF. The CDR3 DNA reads TGTGCCAGCAGTGGATCCGGGACTAGCGGCACCGGGGAGCTGTTTTTT.

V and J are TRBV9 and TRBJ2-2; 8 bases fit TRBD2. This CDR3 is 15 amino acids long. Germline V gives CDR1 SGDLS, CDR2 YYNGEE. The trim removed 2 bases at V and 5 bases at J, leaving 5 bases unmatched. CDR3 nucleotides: TGTGCCAGCAGCGTCGGGGCTAGCGGGACCGGGGAGCTGTTTTTT. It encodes CASSVGASGTGELFF.

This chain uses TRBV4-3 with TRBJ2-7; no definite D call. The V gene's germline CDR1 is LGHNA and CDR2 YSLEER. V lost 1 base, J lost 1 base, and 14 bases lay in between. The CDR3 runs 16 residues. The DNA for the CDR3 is TGCGCCAGCAGCCAAGTTCTGGACGGAACGTCCTACGAGCAGTACTTC. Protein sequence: CASSQVLDGTSYEQYF.

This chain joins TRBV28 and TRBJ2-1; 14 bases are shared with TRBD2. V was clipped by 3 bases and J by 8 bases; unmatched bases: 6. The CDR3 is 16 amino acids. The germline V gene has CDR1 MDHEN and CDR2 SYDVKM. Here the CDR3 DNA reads TGTGCCAGCAGTTTGGGACTAGCGGGAGTCCTGGATGAGCAGTTCTTC. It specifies CASSLGLAGVLDEQFF.

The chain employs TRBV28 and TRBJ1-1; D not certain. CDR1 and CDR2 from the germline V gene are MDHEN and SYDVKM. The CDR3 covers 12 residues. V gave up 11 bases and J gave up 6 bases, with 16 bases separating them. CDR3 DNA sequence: TGTGCCGGCAAGGAGGCGGGATCTGAAGCTTTCTTT. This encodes CAGKEAGSEAFF.

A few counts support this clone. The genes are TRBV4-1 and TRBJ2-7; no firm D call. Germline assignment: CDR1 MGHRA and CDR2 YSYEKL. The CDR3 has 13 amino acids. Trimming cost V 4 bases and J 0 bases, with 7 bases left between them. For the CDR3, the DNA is TGCGCCAGCAGCCCCGGCAGCTCCTACGAGCAGTACTTC. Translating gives CASSPGSSYEQYF.

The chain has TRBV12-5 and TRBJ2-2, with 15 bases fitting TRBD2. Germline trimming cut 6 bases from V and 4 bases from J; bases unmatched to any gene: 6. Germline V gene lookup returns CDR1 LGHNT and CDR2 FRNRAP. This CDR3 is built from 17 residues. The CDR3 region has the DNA TGTGCTAGTGGCAGGGGACTAGCGGGAGGACCCACCGGGGAGCTGTTTTTT. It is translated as CASGRGLAGGPTGELFF.

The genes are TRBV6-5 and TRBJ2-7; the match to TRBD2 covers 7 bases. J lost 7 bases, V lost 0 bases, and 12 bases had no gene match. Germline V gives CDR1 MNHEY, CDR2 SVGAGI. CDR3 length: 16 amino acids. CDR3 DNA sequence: TGTGCCAGCAGTTACTCGCCAGCGGGATTAACGGGGGAGCAGTACTTC. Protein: CASSYSPAGLTGEQYF.

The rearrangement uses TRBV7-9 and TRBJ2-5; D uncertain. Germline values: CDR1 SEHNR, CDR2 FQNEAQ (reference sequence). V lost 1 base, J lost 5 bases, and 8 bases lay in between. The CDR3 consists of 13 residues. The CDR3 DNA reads TGTGCCAGCAGCTTAGATTTCGGGGAGACCCAGTACTTC. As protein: CASSLDFGETQYF.

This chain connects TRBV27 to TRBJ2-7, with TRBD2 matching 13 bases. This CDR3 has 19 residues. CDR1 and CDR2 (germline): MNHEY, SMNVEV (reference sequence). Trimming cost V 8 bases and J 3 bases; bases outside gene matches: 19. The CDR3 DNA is TGTGCCAGCCGGACCGGGACTAGCGGGATCGGAGGTCCGGTCTACGAGCAGTACTTC. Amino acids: CASRTGTSGIGGPVYEQYF.

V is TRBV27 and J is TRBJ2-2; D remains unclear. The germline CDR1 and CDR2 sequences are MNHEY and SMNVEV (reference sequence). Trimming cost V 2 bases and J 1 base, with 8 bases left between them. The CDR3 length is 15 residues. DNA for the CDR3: TGTGCCAGCAGTTTACACCCAGGGAACACCGGGGAGCTGTTTTTT. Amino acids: CASSLHPGNTGELFF.